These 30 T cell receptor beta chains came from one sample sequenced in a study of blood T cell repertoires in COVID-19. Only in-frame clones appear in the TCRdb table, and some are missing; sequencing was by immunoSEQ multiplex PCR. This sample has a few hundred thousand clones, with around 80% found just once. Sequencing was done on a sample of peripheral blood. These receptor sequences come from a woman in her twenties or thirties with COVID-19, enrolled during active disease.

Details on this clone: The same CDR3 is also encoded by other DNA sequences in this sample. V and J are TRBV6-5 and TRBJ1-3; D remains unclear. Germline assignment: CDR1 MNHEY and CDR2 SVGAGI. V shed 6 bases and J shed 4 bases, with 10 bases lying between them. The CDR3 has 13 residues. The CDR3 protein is CASRDFSGNTIYF. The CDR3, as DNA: TGTGCCAGCAGGGACTTCTCGGGAAACACCATATATTTT.

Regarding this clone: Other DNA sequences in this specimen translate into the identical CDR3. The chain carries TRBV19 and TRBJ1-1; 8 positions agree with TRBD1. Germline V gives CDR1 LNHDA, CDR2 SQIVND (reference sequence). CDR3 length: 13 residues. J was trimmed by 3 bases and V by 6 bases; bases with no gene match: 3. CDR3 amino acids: CASSSDRDTEAFF. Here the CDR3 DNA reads TGTGCCAGTAGCTCGGACAGGGACACTGAAGCTTTCTTT.

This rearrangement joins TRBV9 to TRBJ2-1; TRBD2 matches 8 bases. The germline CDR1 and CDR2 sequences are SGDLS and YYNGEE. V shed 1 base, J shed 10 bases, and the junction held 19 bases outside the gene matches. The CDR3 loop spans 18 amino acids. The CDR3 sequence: CASSVHPAVSGSFGEQFF. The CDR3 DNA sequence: TGTGCCAGCAGCGTACACCCCGCGGTCAGCGGGAGCTTTGGAGAGCAGTTCTTC.

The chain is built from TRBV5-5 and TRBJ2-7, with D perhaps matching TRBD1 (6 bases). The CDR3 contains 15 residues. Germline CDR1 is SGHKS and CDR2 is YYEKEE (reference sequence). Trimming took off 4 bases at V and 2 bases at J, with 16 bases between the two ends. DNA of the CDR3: TGTGCCAGCAGCGTATACACAGGGTCGCCCTACGAGCAGTACTTC. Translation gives CASSVYTGSPYEQYF.

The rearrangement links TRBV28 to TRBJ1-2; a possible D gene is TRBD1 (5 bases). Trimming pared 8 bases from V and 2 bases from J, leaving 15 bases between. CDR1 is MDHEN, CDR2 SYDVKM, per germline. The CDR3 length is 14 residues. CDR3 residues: CASRTGGSNYGYTF. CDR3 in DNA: TGTGCCAGCCGAACAGGTGGGTCAAACTATGGCTACACCTTC.

The CDR3 protein is CASSLRDYGYTF. CDR3 coding DNA: TGTGCCAGCAGTTTAAGAGATTATGGCTACACCTTC. The chain uses TRBV28 and TRBJ1-2; D not certain. Trimming cost V 2 bases and J 5 bases, with 6 bases left between them. Looked up from germline, CDR1 is MDHEN and CDR2 is SYDVKM. This CDR3 comprises 12 residues.

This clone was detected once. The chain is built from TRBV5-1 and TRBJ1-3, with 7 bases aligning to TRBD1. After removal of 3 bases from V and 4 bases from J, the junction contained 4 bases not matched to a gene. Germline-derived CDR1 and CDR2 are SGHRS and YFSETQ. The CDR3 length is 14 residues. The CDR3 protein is CASSSDRAGNTIYF. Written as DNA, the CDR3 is TGCGCCAGCAGCTCCGACAGGGCCGGAAACACCATATATTTT.

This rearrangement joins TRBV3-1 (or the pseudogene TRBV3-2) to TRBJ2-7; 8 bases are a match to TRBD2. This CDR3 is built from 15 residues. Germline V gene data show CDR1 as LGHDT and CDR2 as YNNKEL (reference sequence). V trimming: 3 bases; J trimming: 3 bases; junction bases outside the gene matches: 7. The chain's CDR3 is CASSQQREIVYEQYF. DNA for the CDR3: TGTGCCAGCAGCCAGCAGCGGGAGATCGTCTACGAGCAGTACTTC.

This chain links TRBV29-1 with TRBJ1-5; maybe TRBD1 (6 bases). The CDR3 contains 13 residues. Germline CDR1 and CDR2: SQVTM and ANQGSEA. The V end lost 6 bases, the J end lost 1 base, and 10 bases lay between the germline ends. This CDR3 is CSVRQESNQPQHF. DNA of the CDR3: TGCAGCGTCCGACAGGAAAGCAATCAGCCCCAGCATTTT.

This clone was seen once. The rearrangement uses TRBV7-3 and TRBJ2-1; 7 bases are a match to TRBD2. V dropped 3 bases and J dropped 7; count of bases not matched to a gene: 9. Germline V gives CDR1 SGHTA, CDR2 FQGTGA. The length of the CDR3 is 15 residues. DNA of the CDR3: TGTGCCAGCAGCTTCTCCGTAGGGAGGGCGAATGAGCAGTTCTTC. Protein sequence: CASSFSVGRANEQFF. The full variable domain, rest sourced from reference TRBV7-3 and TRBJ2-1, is GAGVSQTPSNKVTEKGKYVELRCDPISGHTALYWYRQSLGQGPEFLIYFQGTGAADDSGLPNDRFFAVRPEGSVSTLKIQRTERGDSAVYLCASSFSVGRANEQFFGPGTRLTVL.

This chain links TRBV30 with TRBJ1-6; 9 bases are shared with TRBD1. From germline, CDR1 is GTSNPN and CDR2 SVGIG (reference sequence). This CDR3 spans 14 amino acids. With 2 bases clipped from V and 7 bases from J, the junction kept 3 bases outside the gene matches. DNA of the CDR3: TGTGCCTGGAGTACCGGGACAGGGAATTCACCCCTCCACTTT. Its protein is CAWSTGTGNSPLHF. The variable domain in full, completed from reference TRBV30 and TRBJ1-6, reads SQTIHQWPATLVQPVGSPLSLECTVEGTSNPNLYWYRQAAGRGLQLLFYSVGIGQISSEVPQNLSASRPQDRQFILSSKKLLLSDSGFYLCAWSTGTGNSPLHFGNGTRLTVT.

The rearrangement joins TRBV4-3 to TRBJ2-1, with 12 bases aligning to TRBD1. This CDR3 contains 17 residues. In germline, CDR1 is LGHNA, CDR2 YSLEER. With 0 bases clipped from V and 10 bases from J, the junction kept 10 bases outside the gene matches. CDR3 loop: CASSQDQGTGGSSEQFF. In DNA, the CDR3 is TGCGCCAGCAGCCAAGACCAGGGGACAGGGGGCAGTTCGGAGCAGTTCTTC.

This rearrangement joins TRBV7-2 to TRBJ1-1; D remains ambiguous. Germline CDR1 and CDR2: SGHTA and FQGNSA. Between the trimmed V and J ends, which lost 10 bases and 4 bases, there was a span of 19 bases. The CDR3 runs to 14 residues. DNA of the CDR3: TGTGCCACCGGCCGCGACGGAGGTGTCACTGAAGCTTTCTTT. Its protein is CATGRDGGVTEAFF.

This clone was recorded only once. The CDR3 region is CAISGNREFNYGYTF. The CDR3 DNA follows: TGTGCCATCAGTGGCAACAGGGAGTTCAACTATGGCTACACCTTC. J is TRBJ1-2 and V is TRBV10-3, with TRBD1 as a possible D gene (6 bases). Between the trimmed V and J ends, which lost 4 bases and 2 bases, there was a span of 14 bases. CDR1 is ENHRY and CDR2 is SYGVKD in the germline V gene. The CDR3 contains 15 residues.

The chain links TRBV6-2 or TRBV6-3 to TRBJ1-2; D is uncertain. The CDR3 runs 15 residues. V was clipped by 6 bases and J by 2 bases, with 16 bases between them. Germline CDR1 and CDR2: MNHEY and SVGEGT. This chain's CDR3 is CASSQNTNLNYGYTF. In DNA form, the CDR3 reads TGTGCCAGCAGCCAAAATACGAACCTAAACTATGGCTACACCTTC.

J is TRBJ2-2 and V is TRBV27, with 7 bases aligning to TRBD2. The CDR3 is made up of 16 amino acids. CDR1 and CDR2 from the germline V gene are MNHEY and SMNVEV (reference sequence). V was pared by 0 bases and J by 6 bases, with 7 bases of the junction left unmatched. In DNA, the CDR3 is TGTGCCAGCAGTTTATCGAGTCTCGGGAGGTCCGGGGAGCTGTTTTTT. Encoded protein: CASSLSSLGRSGELFF.

CDR3 residues: CSVEGWEDPTNYGYTF. CDR3 in DNA: TGCAGCGTTGAAGGCTGGGAGGATCCCACTAACTATGGCTACACCTTC. This sequence joins TRBV29-1 and TRBJ1-2; no firm D call. Per the germline V gene, CDR1 is SQVTM and CDR2 is ANQGSEA. The CDR3 sequence is 16 residues long. V gave up 1 base and J gave up 0 bases, with 15 bases separating them.

The CDR3 is CASSPGTSGTYEQYF. CDR3 bases: TGCGCCAGCAGCCCGGGGACTAGCGGCACCTACGAGCAGTACTTC. The chain couples TRBV4-1 to TRBJ2-7; 11 bases align to TRBD2. V lost 4 bases and J lost 2; bases outside the gene matches: 4. The CDR3 contains 15 residues. Germline loops: CDR1 MGHRA, CDR2 YSYEKL.

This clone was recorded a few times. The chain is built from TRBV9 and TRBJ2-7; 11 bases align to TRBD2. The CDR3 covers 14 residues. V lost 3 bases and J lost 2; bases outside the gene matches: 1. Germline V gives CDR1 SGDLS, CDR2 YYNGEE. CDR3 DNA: TGTGCCAGCAGCGAGGGACTAGCGGCCTACGAGCAGTACTTC. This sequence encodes CASSEGLAAYEQYF.

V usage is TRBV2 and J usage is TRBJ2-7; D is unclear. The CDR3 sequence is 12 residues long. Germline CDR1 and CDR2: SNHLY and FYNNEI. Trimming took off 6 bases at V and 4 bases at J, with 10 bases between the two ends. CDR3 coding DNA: TGTGCCAGCAGGGTGGCCCCATACGAGCAGTACTTC. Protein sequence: CASRVAPYEQYF.

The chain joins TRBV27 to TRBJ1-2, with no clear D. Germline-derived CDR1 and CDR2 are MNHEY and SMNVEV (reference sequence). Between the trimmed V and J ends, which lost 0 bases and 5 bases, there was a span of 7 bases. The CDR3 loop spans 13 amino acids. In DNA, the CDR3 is TGTGCCAGCAGTTTATCGATAGTTTATGGCTACACCTTC. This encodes CASSLSIVYGYTF.

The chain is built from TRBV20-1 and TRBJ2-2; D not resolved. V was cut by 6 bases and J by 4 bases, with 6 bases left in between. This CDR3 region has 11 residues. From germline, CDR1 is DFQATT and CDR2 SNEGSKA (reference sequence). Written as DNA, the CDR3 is TGCAGTGCCCGTAGCACCGGGGAGCTGTTTTTT. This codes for CSARSTGELFF.

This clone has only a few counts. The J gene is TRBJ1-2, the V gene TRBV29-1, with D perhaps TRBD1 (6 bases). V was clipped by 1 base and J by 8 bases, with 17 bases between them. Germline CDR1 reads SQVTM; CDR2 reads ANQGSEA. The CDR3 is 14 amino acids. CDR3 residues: CSVEVYQGLEGYTF. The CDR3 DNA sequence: TGCAGCGTTGAAGTTTATCAGGGGCTGGAGGGCTACACCTTC.

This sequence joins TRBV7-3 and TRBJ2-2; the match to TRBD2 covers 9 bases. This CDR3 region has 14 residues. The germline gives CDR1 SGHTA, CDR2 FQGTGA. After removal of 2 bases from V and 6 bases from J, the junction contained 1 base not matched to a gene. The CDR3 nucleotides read TGTGCCAGCAGCTTAGCGGGAGGGCCCGGGGAGCTGTTTTTT. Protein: CASSLAGGPGELFF.

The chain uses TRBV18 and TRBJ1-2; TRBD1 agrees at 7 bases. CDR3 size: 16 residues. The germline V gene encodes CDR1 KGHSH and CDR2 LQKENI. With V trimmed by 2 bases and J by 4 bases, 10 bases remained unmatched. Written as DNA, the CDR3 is TGTGCCAGCTCACCATTGGGACAGACCCCCCTCTATGGCTACACCTTC. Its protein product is CASSPLGQTPLYGYTF.

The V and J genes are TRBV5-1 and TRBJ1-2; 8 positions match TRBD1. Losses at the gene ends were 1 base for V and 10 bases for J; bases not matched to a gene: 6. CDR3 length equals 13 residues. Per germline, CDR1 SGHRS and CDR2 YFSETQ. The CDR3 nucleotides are TGCGCCAGCAGCTTGAACGACAGGGGCGACTACACCTTC. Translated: CASSLNDRGDYTF.

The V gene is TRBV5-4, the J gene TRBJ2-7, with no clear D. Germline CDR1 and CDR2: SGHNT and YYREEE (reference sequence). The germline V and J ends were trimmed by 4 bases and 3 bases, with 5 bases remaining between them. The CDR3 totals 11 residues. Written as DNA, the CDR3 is TGTGCCAGCAGCGAGAACTACGAGCAGTACTTC. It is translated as CASSENYEQYF. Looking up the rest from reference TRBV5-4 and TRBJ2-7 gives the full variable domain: ETGVTQSPTHLIKTRGQQVTLRCSSQSGHNTVSWYQQALGQGPQFIFQYYREEENGRGNFPPRFSGLQFPNYSSELNVNALELDDSALYLCASSENYEQYFGPGTRLTVT.

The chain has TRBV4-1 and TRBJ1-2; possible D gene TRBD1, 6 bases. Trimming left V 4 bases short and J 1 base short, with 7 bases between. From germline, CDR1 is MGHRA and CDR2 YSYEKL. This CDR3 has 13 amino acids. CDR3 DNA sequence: TGCGCCAGCAGCCCGGACAGTAACTATGGCTACACCTTC. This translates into CASSPDSNYGYTF.

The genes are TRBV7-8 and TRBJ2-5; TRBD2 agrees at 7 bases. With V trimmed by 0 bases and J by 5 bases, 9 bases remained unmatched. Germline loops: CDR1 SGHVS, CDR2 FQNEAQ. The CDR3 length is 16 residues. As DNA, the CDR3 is TGTGCCAGCAGCTTAGCGGGGAGGGGCCAGGCGGAGACCCAGTACTTC. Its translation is CASSLAGRGQAETQYF. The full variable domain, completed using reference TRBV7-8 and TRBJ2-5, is GAGVSQSPRYKVAKRGQDVALRCDPISGHVSLFWYQQALGQGPEFLTYFQNEAQLDKSGLPSDRFFAERPEGSVSTLKIQRTQQEDSAVYLCASSLAGRGQAETQYFGPGTRLLVL.

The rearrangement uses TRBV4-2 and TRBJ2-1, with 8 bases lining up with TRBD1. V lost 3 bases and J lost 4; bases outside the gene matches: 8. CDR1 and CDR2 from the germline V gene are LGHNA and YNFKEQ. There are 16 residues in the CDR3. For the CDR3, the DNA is TGTGCCAGCAGCCAGAATACAGGGGGGCAATACAATGAGCAGTTCTTC. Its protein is CASSQNTGGQYNEQFF.